Sequencing of this TCR beta chain was carried out in a study of blood T cell repertoires in COVID-19. Overall study: From the United States, Italy and Spain came samples of acute and convalescent COVID-19. From T cells, B-cell-depleted T cells, or PBMCs came the material, which was cDNA or gDNA.

Germline CDR1 MGHRA, CDR2 YSYEKL. The germline V and J ends were trimmed by 3 bases and 3 bases, with 15 bases remaining between them. CDR3 length: 16 amino acids. Per the original data handling: How many nucleated cells were present was estimated from reference gene primer amplification. The assay was immunoSEQ multiplex PCR, and TCRdb's table has in-frame clones only and misses some. The DNA gave D and trimming, while V, J and clone size come from that table. This table holds tens of thousands of clones, over 75% found once. This receptor was obtained from a man aged 65 to 85 with acute or convalescent COVID-19. Sequencing was carried out using peripheral blood. The gene calls are TRBV4-1 and TRBJ1-5; D not resolved. The CDR3 nucleotides are TGCGCCAGCAGCCAGTCAGAGGGCAGGTTCAATCAGCCCCAGCATTTT. Protein product: CASSQSEGRFNQPQHF.